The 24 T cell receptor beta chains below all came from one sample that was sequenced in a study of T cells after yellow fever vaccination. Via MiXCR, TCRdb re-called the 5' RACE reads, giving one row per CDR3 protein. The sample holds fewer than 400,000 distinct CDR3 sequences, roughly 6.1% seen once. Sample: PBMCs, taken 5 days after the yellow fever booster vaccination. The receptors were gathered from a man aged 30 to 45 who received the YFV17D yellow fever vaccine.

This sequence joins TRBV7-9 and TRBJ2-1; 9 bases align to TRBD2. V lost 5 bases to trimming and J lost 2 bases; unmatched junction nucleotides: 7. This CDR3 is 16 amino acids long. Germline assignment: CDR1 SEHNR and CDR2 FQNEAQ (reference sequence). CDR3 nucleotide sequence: TGTGCCAGCAGCCCCAGGGCGGGAGGGGCCTACAATGAGCAGTTCTTC. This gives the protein CASSPRAGGAYNEQFF.

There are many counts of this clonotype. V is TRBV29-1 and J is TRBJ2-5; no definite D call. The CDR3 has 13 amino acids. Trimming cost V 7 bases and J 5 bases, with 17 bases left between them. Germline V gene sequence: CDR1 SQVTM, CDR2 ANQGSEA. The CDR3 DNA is TGCAGCGCCCGGCCTAACGGCTTTGAGACCCAGTACTTC. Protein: CSARPNGFETQYF.

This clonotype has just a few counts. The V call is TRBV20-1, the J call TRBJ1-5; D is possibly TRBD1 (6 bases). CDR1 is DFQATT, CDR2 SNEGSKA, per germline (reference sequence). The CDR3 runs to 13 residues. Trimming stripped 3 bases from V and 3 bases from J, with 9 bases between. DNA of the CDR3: TGCAGTGCTAGGAGGGACACCAATCAGCCCCAGCATTTT. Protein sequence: CSARRDTNQPQHF.

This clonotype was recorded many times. The CDR3 region is CASSPGLAGKHEQYF. CDR3 nucleotides: TGTGCCAGCAGTCCAGGACTAGCGGGAAAGCACGAGCAGTACTTC. The genes are TRBV27 and TRBJ2-7; TRBD2 matches 12 bases. This CDR3 is built from 15 residues. Germline-derived CDR1 and CDR2 are MNHEY and SMNVEV (reference sequence). Trimming cost V 5 bases and J 5 bases; bases outside gene matches: 7.

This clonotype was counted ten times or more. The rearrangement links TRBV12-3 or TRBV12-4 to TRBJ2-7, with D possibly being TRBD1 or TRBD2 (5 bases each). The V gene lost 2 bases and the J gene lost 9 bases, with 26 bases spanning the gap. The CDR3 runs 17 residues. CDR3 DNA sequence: TGTGCCAGCAGTTTACCCAGTCCCGGGACCACGAACCGCGGGCAGTACTTC. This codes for CASSLPSPGTTNRGQYF.

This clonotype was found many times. The CDR3 DNA follows: TGCAGTGCTAGAGACAAGGACAGGGTATATGGCTACACCTTC. Translation gives CSARDKDRVYGYTF. J is TRBJ1-2 and V is TRBV20-1, with 8 bases aligning to TRBD1. This CDR3 comprises 14 residues. V gave up 0 bases and J gave up 5 bases; unmatched junction bases: 5. Germline lookup yields CDR1 DFQATT and CDR2 SNEGSKA (reference sequence).

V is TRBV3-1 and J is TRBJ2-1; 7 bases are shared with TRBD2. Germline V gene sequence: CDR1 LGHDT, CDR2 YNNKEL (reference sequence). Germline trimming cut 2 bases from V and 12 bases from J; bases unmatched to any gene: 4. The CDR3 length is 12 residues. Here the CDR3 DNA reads TGTGCCAGCAGCCAACGCGGGGGTGTGCAGTTCTTC. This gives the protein CASSQRGGVQFF.

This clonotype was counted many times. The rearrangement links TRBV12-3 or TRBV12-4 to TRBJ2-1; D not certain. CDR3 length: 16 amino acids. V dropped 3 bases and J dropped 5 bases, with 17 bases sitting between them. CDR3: CASSFIYSNWHNEQFF. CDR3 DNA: TGTGCCAGCAGTTTCATTTACAGCAATTGGCACAATGAGCAGTTCTTC.

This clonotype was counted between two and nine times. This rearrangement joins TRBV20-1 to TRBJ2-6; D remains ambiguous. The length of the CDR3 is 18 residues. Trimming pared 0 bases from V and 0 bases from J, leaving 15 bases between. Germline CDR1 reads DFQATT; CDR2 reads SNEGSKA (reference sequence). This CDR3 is CSARDGEKARSGANVLTF. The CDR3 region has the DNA TGCAGTGCTAGAGATGGGGAAAAAGCTCGCTCTGGGGCCAACGTCCTGACTTTC.

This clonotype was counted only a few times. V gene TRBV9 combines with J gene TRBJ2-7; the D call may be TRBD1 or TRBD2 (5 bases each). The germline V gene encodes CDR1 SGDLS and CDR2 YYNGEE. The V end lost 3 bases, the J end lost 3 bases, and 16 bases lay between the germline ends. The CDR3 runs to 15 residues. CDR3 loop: CASSAEGTPSYEQYF. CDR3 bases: TGTGCCAGCAGCGCAGAAGGGACGCCGAGCTACGAGCAGTACTTC.

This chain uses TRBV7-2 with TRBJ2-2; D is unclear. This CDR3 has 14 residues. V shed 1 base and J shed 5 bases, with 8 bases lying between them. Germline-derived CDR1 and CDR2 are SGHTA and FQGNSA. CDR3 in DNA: TGTGCCAGCAGCTTAGGTTTTGAGACCGGGGAGCTGTTTTTT. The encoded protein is CASSLGFETGELFF. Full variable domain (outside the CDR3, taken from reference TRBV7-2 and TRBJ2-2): GAGVSQSPSNKVTEKGKDVELRCDPISGHTALYWYRQSLGQGLEFLIYFQGNSAPDKSGLPSDRFSAERTGGSVSTLTIQRTQQEDSAVYLCASSLGFETGELFFGEGSRLTVL.

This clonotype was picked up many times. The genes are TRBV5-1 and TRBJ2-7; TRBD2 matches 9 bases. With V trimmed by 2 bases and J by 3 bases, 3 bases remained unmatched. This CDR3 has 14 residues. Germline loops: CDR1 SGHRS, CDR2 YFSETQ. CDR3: CASSFSGGGYEQYF. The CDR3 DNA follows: TGCGCCAGCAGCTTTAGCGGGGGAGGCTACGAGCAGTACTTC.

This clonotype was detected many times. CDR3 loop: CASSIERGNEQYF. DNA for the CDR3: TGTGCCAGTAGTATAGAGAGGGGCAACGAGCAGTACTTC. The gene calls are TRBV19 and TRBJ2-7, with D perhaps assigned TRBD1 or TRBD2 (5 bases each). V lost 0 bases and J 5 bases, leaving 8 bases between the germline ends. The germline gives CDR1 LNHDA, CDR2 SQIVND (reference sequence). This CDR3 region has 13 residues. Combining the CDR3 with reference TRBV19 and TRBJ2-7 gives the whole variable domain DGGITQSPKYLFRKEGQNVTLSCEQNLNHDAMYWYRQDPGQGLRLIYYSQIVNDFQKGDIAEGYSVSREKKESFPLTVTSAQKNPTAFYLCASSIERGNEQYFGPGTRLTVT.

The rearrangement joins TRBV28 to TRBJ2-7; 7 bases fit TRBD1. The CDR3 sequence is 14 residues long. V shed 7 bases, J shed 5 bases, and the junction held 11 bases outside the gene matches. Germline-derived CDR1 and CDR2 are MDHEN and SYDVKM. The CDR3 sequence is CASTHPDRVHEQYF. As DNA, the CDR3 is TGTGCCAGCACCCACCCAGACAGGGTCCACGAGCAGTACTTC.

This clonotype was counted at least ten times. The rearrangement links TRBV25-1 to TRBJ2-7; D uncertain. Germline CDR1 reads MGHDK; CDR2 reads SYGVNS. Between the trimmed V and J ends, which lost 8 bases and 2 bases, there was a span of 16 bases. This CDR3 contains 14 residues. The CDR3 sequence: CASGAVAWPYEQYF. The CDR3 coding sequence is TGTGCCAGCGGAGCAGTGGCGTGGCCCTACGAGCAGTACTTC.

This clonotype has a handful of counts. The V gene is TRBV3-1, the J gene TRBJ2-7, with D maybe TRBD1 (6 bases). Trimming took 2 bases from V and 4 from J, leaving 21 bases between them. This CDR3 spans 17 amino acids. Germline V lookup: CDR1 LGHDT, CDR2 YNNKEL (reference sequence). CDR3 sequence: CASSQTKTGSLTYEQYF. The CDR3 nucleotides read TGTGCCAGCAGCCAAACCAAAACAGGGAGCTTAACTTACGAGCAGTACTTC.

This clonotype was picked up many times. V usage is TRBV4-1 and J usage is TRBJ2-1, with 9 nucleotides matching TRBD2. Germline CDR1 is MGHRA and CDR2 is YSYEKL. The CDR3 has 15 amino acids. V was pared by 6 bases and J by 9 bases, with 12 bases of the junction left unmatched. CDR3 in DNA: TGCGCCAGCAGGATCGGGATAGCGGGAGTAAGTGAGCAGTTCTTC. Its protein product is CASRIGIAGVSEQFF.

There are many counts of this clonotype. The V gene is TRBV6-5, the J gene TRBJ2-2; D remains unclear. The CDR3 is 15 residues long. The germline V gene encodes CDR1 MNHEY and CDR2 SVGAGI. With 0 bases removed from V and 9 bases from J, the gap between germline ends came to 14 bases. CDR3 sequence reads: CASSYSFQDLRELFF. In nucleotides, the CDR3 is TGTGCCAGCAGTTACTCGTTCCAGGACCTTCGGGAGCTGTTTTTT.

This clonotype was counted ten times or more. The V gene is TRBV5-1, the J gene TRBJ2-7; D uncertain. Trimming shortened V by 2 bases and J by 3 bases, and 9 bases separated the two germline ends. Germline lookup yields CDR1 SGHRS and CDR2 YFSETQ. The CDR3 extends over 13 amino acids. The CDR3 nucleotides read TGCGCCAGCAGCTTAAACGTGGGCTACGAGCAGTACTTC. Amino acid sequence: CASSLNVGYEQYF.

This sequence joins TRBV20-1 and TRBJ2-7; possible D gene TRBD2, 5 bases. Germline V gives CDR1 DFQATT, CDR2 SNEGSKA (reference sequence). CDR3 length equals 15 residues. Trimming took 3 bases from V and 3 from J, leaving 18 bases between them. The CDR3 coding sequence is TGCAGTGCTAGGGAGGCGAGCGCGTCAGACTACGAGCAGTACTTC. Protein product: CSAREASASDYEQYF.

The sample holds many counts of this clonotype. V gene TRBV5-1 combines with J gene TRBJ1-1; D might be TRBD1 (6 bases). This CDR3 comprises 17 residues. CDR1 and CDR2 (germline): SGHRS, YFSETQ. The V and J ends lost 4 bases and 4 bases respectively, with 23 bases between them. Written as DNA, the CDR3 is TGCGCCAGCAGCCCTCGTTCGGGGGGCGGAGGCGGCACTGAAGCTTTCTTT. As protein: CASSPRSGGGGGTEAFF.

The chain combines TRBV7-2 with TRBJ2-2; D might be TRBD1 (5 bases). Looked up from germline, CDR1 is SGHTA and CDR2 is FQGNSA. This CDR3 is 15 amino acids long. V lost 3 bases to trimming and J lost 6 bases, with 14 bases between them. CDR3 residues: CASSFRQTVPGELFF. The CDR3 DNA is TGTGCCAGCAGCTTCCGACAGACGGTTCCCGGGGAGCTGTTTTTT.

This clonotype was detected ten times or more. This chain's CDR3 is CASSPEGGQYF. CDR3 in DNA: TGTGCCAGCAGCCCAGAGGGGGGACAGTACTTC. V gene TRBV7-2 combines with J gene TRBJ2-7; either TRBD1 or TRBD2 may fit D (6 bases each). CDR1 and CDR2 from the germline V gene are SGHTA and FQGNSA. The CDR3 sequence is 11 residues long. The V end lost 5 bases, the J end lost 10 bases, and 12 bases lay between the germline ends.

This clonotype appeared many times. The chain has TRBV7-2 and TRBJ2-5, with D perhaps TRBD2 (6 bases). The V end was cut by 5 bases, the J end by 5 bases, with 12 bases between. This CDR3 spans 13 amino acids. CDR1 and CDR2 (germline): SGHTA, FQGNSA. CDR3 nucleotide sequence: TGTGCCAGCAGCATTTCGGCGGGGGAGACCCAGTACTTC. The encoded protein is CASSISAGETQYF.